This paragraph covers one TCR beta chain sequence. The data belong to a study of blood T cell repertoires in COVID-19. In the study overall: Samples representing acute and convalescent COVID-19 were sourced from the United States, Italy and Spain. T cells, B-cell-depleted T cells, or PBMCs provided the cDNA or gDNA that served as material.

Original processing notes: Amplified reference gene primers provided the basis for estimating nucleated cell counts. Clones were read by immunoSEQ multiplex PCR, and TCRdb kept only the in-frame ones, dropping some. V and J calls and clone size come straight from that table; D and trimming were deduced from the DNA. The sample includes about 260,000 clones, around 84% of them seen just once. The sequencing sample was made of peripheral blood. The sequence derives from a woman in her thirties or forties who had recovered from COVID-19.

Here the CDR3 DNA reads TGTGCCAGCAGTGAAGCGGGGACAGGAGGATGGAATCAGCCCCAGCATTTT. Residues: CASSEAGTGGWNQPQHF. The chain is built from TRBV2 and TRBJ1-5, with 8 nucleotides matching TRBD1. The germline CDR1 and CDR2 sequences are SNHLY and FYNNEI. With 0 bases clipped from V and 4 bases from J, the junction kept 8 bases outside the gene matches. This CDR3 contains 17 residues.